The 10 T cell receptor beta chains reported below all come from one sample, sequenced in a study of T cell repertoires in cytomegalovirus infection. The antigens these receptors bind are not known. One entry per CDR3 protein results from TCRdb running MiXCR on the reads. The table shows more than 250,000 distinct CDR3 sequences, with approximately 25% occurring only once. The sample consisted of cultured PBMCs, taken from culture after CMV antigen stimulation. Receptor source: a human donor in good health (CMV status not recorded). Some clones in this sample may be carry-over from other donors' samples.

The chain uses TRBV11-2 and TRBJ2-5; perhaps TRBD1 as D (5 bases). V was pared by 0 bases and J by 2 bases, with 10 bases between. The CDR3 spans 15 residues. Germline-derived CDR1 and CDR2 are SGHAT and FQNNGV. Here the CDR3 DNA reads TGTGCCAGCAGCTTAGAGTCCCGACAGCAAGAGACCCAGTACTTC. As protein: CASSLESRQQETQYF.

This clonotype was recorded at least ten times. The rearrangement links TRBV7-6 to TRBJ2-7; D is perhaps TRBD1 (6 bases). CDR1 and CDR2 from the germline V gene are SGHVS and FNYEAQ. The length of the CDR3 is 14 residues. The V gene lost 5 bases and the J gene lost 2 bases, with 13 bases spanning the gap. The CDR3 DNA is TGTGCCAGCAGCCCGTCCGGGACACCCTACGAGCAGTACGTC. Encoded protein: CASSPSGTPYEQYV.

J is TRBJ2-1 and V is TRBV19; D remains unclear. Germline CDR1 LNHDA, CDR2 SQIVND (reference sequence). There are 16 residues in the CDR3. V was shortened by 1 base and J by 9 bases, with 19 bases between the two germline ends. The CDR3, as DNA: TGTGCCAGTAGTATAGTGGGCTCCTCCCCATTGAGTGAGCAGTTCTTC. Translating it yields CASSIVGSSPLSEQFF.

Many counts were recorded for this clonotype. This chain connects TRBV7-8 to TRBJ2-5; D is undetermined. The CDR3 is 15 amino acids. Per the germline V gene, CDR1 is SGHVS and CDR2 is FQNEAQ. V gave up 4 bases and J gave up 2 bases, with 14 bases separating them. The CDR3 DNA sequence: TGTGCCAGCAGCTATACCCCGGACCTTCAAGAGACCCAGTACTTC. Amino acid sequence: CASSYTPDLQETQYF.

This clonotype was detected only a few times. The chain couples TRBV7-8 to TRBJ2-7; possible D gene TRBD1, 5 bases. The germline V gene has CDR1 SGHVS and CDR2 FQNEAQ. The CDR3 has 15 amino acids. V was cut by 5 bases and J by 3 bases, with 17 bases left in between. The CDR3 reads CASSPVGVVLYEQYF. CDR3 nucleotide sequence: TGTGCCAGCAGCCCCGTAGGGGTAGTCCTCTACGAGCAGTACTTC.

This clonotype showed up many times. The chain employs TRBV7-8 and TRBJ2-1, with 11 positions matching TRBD2. CDR3 length: 19 amino acids. The V gene's germline CDR1 is SGHVS and CDR2 FQNEAQ. Trimming at V came to 5 bases and at J to 5 bases, leaving 17 bases not matched to a gene. CDR3 sequence reads: CASSPQRSSGRYLNNEQFF. The CDR3 DNA sequence: TGTGCCAGCAGCCCCCAGCGATCTAGCGGGAGGTACCTAAACAATGAGCAGTTCTTC.

The chain joins TRBV28 to TRBJ2-1; D is ambiguous. CDR3 length equals 11 residues. Germline lookup yields CDR1 MDHEN and CDR2 SYDVKM. Trimming took off 7 bases at V and 8 bases at J, with 9 bases between the two ends. CDR3 nucleotide sequence: TGTGCCAGCAATGGTATCGATGAGCAGTTCTTC. Translating it yields CASNGIDEQFF.

The chain couples TRBV12-3 or TRBV12-4 to TRBJ1-4; TRBD1 is a possible D gene (5 bases). Trimming pared 3 bases from V and 8 bases from J, leaving 13 bases between. The CDR3 loop spans 14 amino acids. CDR3 sequence: CASSFEGNIEKLFF. In DNA, the CDR3 is TGTGCCAGCAGTTTCGAGGGGAACATAGAAAAACTGTTTTTT.

The genes are TRBV6-1 and TRBJ2-7; 16 nucleotides agree with TRBD2. CDR1 is MNHNS, CDR2 SASEGT, per germline. The CDR3 sequence is 15 residues long. Losses at the gene ends were 7 bases for V and 5 bases for J; bases not matched to a gene: 5. The chain's CDR3 is CASNAGTSGRDEQYV. The CDR3 bases are TGTGCCAGCAACGCCGGGACTAGCGGGAGGGACGAGCAGTACGTC.

The V and J genes are TRBV20-1 and TRBJ1-5, with D maybe TRBD1 (6 bases). The CDR3 covers 13 residues. Germline V lookup: CDR1 DFQATT, CDR2 SNEGSKA (reference sequence). CDR3 sequence: CSLQYRDNQPQHF. The CDR3 bases are TGCAGCCTTCAATACAGGGACAATCAGCCCCAGCATTTT.